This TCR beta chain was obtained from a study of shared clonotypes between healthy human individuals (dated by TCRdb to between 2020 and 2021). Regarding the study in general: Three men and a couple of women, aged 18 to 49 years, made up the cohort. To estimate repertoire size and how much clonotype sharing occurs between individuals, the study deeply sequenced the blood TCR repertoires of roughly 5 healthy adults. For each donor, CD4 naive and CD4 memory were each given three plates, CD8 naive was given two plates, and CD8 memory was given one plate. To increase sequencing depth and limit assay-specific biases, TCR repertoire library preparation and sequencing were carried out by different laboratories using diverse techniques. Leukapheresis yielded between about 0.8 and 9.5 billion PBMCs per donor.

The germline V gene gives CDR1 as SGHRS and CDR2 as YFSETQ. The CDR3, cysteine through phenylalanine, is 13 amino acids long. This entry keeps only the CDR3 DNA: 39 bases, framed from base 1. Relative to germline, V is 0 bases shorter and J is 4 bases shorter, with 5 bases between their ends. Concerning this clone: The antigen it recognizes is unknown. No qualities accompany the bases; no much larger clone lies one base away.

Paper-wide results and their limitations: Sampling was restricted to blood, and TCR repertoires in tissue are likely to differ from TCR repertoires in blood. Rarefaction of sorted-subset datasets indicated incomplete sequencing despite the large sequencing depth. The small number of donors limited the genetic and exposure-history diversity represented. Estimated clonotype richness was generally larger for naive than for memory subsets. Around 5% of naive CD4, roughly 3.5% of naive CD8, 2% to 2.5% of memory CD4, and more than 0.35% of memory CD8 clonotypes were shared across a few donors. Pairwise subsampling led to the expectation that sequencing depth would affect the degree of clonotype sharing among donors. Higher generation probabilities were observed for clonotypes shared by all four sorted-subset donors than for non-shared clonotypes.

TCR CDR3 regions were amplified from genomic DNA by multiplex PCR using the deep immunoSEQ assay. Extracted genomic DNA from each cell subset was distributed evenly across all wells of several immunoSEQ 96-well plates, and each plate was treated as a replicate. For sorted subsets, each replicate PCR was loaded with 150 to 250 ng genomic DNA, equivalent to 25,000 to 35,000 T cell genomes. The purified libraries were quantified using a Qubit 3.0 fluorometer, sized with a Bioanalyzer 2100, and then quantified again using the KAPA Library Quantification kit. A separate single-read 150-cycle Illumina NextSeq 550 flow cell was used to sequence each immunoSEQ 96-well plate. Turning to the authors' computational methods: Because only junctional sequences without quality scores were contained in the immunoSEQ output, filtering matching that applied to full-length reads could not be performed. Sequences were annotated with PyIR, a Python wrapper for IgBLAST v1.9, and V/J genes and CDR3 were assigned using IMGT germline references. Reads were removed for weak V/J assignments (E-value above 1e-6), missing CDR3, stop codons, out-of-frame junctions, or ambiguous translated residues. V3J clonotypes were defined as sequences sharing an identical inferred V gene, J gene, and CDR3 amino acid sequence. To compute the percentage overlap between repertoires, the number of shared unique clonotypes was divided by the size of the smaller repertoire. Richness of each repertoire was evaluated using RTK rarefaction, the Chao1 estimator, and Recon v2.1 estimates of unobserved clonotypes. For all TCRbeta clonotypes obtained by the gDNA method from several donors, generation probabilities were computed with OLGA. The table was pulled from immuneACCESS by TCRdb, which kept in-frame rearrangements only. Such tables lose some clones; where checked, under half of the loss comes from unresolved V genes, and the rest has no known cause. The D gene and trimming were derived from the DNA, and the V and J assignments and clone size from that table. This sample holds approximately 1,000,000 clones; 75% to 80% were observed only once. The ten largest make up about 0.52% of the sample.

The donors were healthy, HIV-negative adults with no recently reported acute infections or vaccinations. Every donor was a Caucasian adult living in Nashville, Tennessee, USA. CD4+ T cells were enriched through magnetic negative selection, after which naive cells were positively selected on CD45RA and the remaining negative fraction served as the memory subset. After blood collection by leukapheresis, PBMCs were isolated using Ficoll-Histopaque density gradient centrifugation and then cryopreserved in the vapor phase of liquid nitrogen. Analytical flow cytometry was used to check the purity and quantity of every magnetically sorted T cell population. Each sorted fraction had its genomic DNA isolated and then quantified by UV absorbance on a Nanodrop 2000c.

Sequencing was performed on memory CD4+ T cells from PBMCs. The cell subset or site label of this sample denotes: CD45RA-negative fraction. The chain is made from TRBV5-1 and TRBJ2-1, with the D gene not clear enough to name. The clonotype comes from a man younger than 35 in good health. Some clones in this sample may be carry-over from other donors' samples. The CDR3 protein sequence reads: CASSLGKYNEQFF. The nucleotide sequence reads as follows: TGCGCCAGCAGCTTGGGGAAGTACAATGAGCAGTTCTTC.